There are a few counts of the clone carrying this T cell receptor beta chain. For ophthalmopathy patients, the Clinical Activity Score was at least 3 and the NOSPECS grade at least 4; duration was under 3 months. There were TCR beta CDR3 regions amplified from RNA transcripts. In the first-round RT-PCR of the TCR CDR3, the HTBI primer set was used. MiXCR was run by TCRdb on the multiplex PCR reads, yielding one entry per CDR3 protein. The sample carries about 640,000 distinct CDR3 sequences, about a fifth recorded once. This entry comes from a study of T cells in Graves' hyperthyroidism and ophthalmopathy. Study-wide background: The authors collected peripheral blood at initial diagnosis, before any treatment.

This receptor was obtained from a man aged 30 to 45 with Graves' ophthalmopathy. The sequenced sample was blood.

CDR3 in DNA: TGCGCCAGCAGCTTGGCCACCCCCCAGCAAGCTTTCTTT. Its protein is CASSLATPQQAFF. This rearrangement joins TRBV5-1 to TRBJ1-1, with D unresolved. This CDR3 is built from 13 residues. V lost 0 bases and J 9 bases, leaving 12 bases between the germline ends. In germline, CDR1 is SGHRS, CDR2 YFSETQ.